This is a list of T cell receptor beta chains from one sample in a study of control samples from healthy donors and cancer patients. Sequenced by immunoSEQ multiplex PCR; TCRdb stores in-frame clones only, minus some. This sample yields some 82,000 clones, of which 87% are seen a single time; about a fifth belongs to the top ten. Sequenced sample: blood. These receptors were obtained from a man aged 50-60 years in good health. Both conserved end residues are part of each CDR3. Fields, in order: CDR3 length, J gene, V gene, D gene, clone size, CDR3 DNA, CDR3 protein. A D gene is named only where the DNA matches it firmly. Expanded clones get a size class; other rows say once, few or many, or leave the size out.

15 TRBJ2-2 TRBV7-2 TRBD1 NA TGTGCCAGCAGCTTACGGGACAGAGGGACCGGGGAGCTGTTTTTT CASSLRDRGTGELFF
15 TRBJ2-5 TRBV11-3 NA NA TGTGCCAGCAGCTTAGGGGGTTTGTACCAAGAGACCCAGTACTTC CASSLGGLYQETQYF
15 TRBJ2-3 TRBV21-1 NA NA TGTGCCAGCAGCAAAGGACTAGCGGGCACAGATACGCAGTATTTT CASSKGLAGTDTQYF
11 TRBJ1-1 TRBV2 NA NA TGTGCCAGCAGAGATGACAGCCCGGCTTTCTTT CASRDDSPAFF
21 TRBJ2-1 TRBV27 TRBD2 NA TGTGCCAGCAACCGCGGGGGGCGCCTAATCGCGGGGATAACCGATGGGGGTGAGCAGTTCTTC CASNRGGRLIAGITDGGEQFF
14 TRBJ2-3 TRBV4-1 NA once TGCGCCAGCAGCCTTGGGACTTCCACAGATACGCAGTATTTT CASSLGTSTDTQYF
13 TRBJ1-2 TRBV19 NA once TGTGCCAGTAGTAAGGACAGCTTCTATGGCTACACCTTC CASSKDSFYGYTF
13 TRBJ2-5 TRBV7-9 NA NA TGTGCCAGCAGCTTAGCGGACCAAGAGACCCAGTACTTC CASSLADQETQYF
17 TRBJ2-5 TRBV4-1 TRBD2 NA TGCGCCAGCAGCCAAGTTGTGACTAGCGGGAGCCAAGAGACCCAGTACTTC CASSQVVTSGSQETQYF
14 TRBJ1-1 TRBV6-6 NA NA TGTGCCAGCAGTTACTCGGGGAGTCGCACTGAAGCTTTCTTT CASSYSGSRTEAFF
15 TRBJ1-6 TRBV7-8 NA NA TGTGCCAGCAGCCCTAGGGGGTCCTATAATTCACCCCTCCACTTT CASSPRGSYNSPLHF
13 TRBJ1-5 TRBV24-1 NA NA TGTGCCACCAGTGGTGAGAGCAATCAGCCCCAGCATTTT CATSGESNQPQHF
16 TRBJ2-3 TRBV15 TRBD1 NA TGTGCCACCAGCAGGGACAGGTCGATAGTCACAGATACGCAGTATTTT CATSRDRSIVTDTQYF
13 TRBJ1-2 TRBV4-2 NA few TGTGCCAGCAGCCCCTTTTTAAACTATGGCTACACCTTC CASSPFLNYGYTF
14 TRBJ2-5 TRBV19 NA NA TGTGCCAGTAGTGAGGTTCAGGGCTGGGGGACCCAGTACTTC CASSEVQGWGTQYF
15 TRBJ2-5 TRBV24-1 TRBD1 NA TGTGCCACCAGTGATTTAGGCGGCAGGGGGGAGACCCAGTACTTC CATSDLGGRGETQYF
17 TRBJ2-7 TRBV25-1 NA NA TGTGCCAGCAGTGAGATCCCCCCCCAGGGGTTACCCTACGAGCAGTACTTC CASSEIPPQGLPYEQYF
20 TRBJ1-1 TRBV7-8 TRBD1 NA TGTGCCAGCAGCTCACCCATTTGGACAGGGTGGGACCAGATGAACACTGAAGCTTTCTTT CASSSPIWTGWDQMNTEAFF
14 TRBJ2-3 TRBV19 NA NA TGTGCCAGTAGCGGGACTCCAAGAACAGATACGCAGTATTTT CASSGTPRTDTQYF
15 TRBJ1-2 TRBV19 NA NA TGTGCCAGTAGTATGCGTCGGCAGGGCGACTATGGCTACACCTTC CASSMRRQGDYGYTF
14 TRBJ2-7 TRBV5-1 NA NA TGCGCCAGCAGCTTGGCGGGGACGCCGGACGAGCAGTACTTC CASSLAGTPDEQYF
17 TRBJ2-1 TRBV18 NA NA TGTGCCAGCTCACCACCGAGAGCATCACTAGGGTTCGACGAGCAGTTCTTC CASSPPRASLGFDEQFF
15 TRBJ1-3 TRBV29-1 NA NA TGCAGCGTCGCCTCCGGGACGAATGCTGGAAACACCATATATTTT CSVASGTNAGNTIYF
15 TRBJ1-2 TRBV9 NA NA TGTGCCAGCGCCCAGGGGCGTTCAGGTGTCTATGGCTACACCTTC CASAQGRSGVYGYTF
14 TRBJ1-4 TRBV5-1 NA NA TGCGCCAGCAGCTCGGACATCACTCCCGGTGGGCTGTTTTTT CASSSDITPGGLFF
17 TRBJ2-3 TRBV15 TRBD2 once TGTGCCACCAGCAGAGATCAATGGACTAGCGGGGCAGATACGCAGTATTTT CATSRDQWTSGADTQYF